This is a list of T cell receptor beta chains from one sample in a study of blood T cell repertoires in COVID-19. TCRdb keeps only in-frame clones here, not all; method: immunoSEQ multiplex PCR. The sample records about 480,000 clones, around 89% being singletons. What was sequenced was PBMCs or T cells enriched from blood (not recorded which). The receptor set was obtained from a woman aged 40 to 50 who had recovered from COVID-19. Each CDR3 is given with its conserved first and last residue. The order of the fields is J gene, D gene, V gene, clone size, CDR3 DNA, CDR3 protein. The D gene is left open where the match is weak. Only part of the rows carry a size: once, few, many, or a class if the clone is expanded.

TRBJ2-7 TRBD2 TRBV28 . TGTGCCAGCAGTTTATTCGCTAGCGGGAGTTACGAGCAGTACTTC CASSLFASGSYEQYF
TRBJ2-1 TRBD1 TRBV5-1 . TGCGCCAGCAGGGGAGGACAGGGCTCCTACAATGAGCAGTTCTTC CASRGGQGSYNEQFF
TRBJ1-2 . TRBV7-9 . TGTGCCAGCAGCCCTGGGGCGGTCGGTGGCTACACCTTC CASSPGAVGGYTF
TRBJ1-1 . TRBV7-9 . TGTGCCAGCAGCTTATTGGCAGGCCACACTGAAGCTTTCTTT CASSLLAGHTEAFF
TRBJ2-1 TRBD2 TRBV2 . TGTGCCAGCAGTGAAGTTGCGGGAGGGTACAATGAGCAGTTCTTC CASSEVAGGYNEQFF
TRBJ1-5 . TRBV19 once TGTGCCAGTAGTAGCGCATTCGGCAATCAGCCCCAGCATTTT CASSSAFGNQPQHF
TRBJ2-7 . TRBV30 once TGTGCCTGGAGTGAGAGGGTCTCCTACGAGCAGTACTTC CAWSERVSYEQYF
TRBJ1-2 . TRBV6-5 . TGTGCCAGCAGTCCTACAGGGCTGGTGAGAGGCTACACCTTC CASSPTGLVRGYTF
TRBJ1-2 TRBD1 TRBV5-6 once TGTGCCAGCAGCCGAATAGACAGGGAGGTAGGCTATGGCTACACCTTC CASSRIDREVGYGYTF
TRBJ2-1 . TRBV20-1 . TGCAGTGCAGGCGGGGATCCTTTGTTCTTC CSAGGDPLFF
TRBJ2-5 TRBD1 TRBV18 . TGTGCCAGCTCACCAGGACAGGGGGGAGAGACCCAGTACTTC CASSPGQGGETQYF
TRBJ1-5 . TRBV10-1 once TGCGCCAGCAGTGATTGGGGGGATCAGCCCCAGCATTTT CASSDWGDQPQHF
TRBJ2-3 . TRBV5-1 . TGCGCCAGTAAGCCCCAGGGCGCTAGCACAGATACGCAGTATTTT CASKPQGASTDTQYF
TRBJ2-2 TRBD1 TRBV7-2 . TGTGCCAGCAGCCCTTGGGAGGGACAGGGCGGGGAGCTGTTTTTT CASSPWEGQGGELFF
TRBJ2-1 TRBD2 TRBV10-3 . TGTGCCATCGCCCCGACTAGCGGGACATACAATGAGCAGTTCTTC CAIAPTSGTYNEQFF
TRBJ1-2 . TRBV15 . TGTGCCACCAGCAGAGATGGGGGGGGCTATGGCTACACCTTC CATSRDGGGYGYTF
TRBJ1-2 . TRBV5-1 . TGCGCCAGCAGCTTGGCTCAGGACTATGGCTACACCTTC CASSLAQDYGYTF
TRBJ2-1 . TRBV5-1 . TGCGCCAGCAGCCCTCTGGGACAATCATACAATGAGCAGTTCTTC CASSPLGQSYNEQFF
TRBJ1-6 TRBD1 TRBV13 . TGTGCCAGCAGCTTAGCGGGCAGGGGGGATTCACCCCTCCACTTT CASSLAGRGDSPLHF
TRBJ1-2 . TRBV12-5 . TGTGCTAGTGAGGGAGGATCCGTCTTGGGCTACACCTTC CASEGGSVLGYTF
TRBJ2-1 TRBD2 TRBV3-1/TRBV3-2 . TGTGCCAGCAGCCCTCTCGCTAGCGGGAGGGCAGGTGAGCAGTTCTTC CASSPLASGRAGEQFF
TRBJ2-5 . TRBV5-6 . TGTGCCAGCGACGGAGGGGAAGAGACCCAGTACTTC CASDGGEETQYF
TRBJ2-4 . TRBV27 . TGTGCCAGCAGTTTCGGACAGTTAAACATTCAGTACTTC CASSFGQLNIQYF
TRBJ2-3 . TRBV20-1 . TGCAGTGCCGTCCGGTCAGATACGCAGTATTTT CSAVRSDTQYF
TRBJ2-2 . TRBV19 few TGTGCCAGTAGTATGGGTCCAGGTGAGAACACCGGGGAGCTGTTTTTT CASSMGPGENTGELFF
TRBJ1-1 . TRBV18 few TGTGCCAGCTCACTCGTGGCCGGGGCTGAAGCTTTCTTT CASSLVAGAEAFF
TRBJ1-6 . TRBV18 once TGTGCCAGCTCACCAGTTGGGGGCGGGTCGGATTCACCCCTCCACTTT CASSPVGGGSDSPLHF
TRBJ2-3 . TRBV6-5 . TGTGCCAGCAGTTACGGTGCTGGGCCTAGCACAGATACGCAGTATTTT CASSYGAGPSTDTQYF
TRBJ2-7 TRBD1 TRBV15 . TGTGCCACCCAGGGGACAGACTACGAGCAGTACTTC CATQGTDYEQYF
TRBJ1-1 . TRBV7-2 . TGTGCCAGCAGTCAGGACACTACTGAAGCTTTCTTT CASSQDTTEAFF
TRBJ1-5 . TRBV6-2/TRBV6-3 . TGTGCCAGCAGTTACTCGCGACTTACGAGCAATCAGCCCCAGCATTTT CASSYSRLTSNQPQHF
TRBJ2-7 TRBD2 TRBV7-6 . TGTGCCAGCACAAAGGGGGCGGGAGGGGTCTACGAGCAGTACTTC CASTKGAGGVYEQYF
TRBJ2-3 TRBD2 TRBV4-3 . TGCGCCAGCAGCCAAGTACTAGCGGGAGGGGGTCGGGGCACAGATACGCAGTATTTT CASSQVLAGGGRGTDTQYF
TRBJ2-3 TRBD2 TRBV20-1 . TGCAGTGCTAGTACGTGGGAGGGACTCACAGATACGCAGTATTTT CSASTWEGLTDTQYF
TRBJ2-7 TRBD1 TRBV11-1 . TGTGCCAGCAGCGCCCAAGCAGGGGGTCGCAACGAGCAGTACTTC CASSAQAGGRNEQYF
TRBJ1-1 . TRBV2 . TGTGCCAGCAGCCTTACGGGTTCAGCTTTCTTT CASSLTGSAFF
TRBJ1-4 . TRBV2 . TGTGCCAGCAGCCACGTTGCGGGGATTAATGAAAAACTGTTTTTT CASSHVAGINEKLFF
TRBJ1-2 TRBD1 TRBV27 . TGTGCCAGCAGTTTGGGACAGGGTGGGATTCATGGCTACACCTTC CASSLGQGGIHGYTF
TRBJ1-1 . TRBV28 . TGTGCCAGCAGGATGGCGGAAAACCACAGGGACACTGAAGCTTTCTTT CASRMAENHRDTEAFF
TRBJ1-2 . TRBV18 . TGTGCCAGCTCCCCTGACAGGCAGAACTATGGCTACACCTTC CASSPDRQNYGYTF
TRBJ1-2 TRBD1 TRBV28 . TGTGCCAGCATCTGGGGACAGGGGGCTTTTGGCTACACCTTC CASIWGQGAFGYTF
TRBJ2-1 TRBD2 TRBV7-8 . TGTGCCAGCAGCGCCCGGACTAGCGGCGTTCTTAGCTCCTACAATGAGCAGTTCTTC CASSARTSGVLSSYNEQFF
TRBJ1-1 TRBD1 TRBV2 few TGTGCCAGCAGTACAGGGGGCTTAGCTTTCTTT CASSTGGLAFF
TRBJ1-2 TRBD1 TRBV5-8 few TGTGCCAGCAGCTTCTCCGACAGGGTCTACACCTTC CASSFSDRVYTF
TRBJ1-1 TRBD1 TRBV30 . TGTGCCTGGAGCATTGACAGGGGGACCACTGAAGCTTTCTTT CAWSIDRGTTEAFF
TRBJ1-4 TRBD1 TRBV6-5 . TGTGCCAGCAGTTACTCAAACAGGGGAACTAATGAAAAACTGTTTTTT CASSYSNRGTNEKLFF
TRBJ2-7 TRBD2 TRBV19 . TGTGCCAGTAGTATCTTATCTGCTAGCGGGAGGCCCTACGAGCAGTACTTC CASSILSASGRPYEQYF
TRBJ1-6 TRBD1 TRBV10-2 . TGCGCCAGCAGTGATTTCGGACAGGTCCTTTATAATTCACCCCTCCACTTT CASSDFGQVLYNSPLHF
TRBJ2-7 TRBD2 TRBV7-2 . TGTGCCAGCAGCTTAGTTCCGGCTAGCGGGAGGGCTCTAAACGAGCAGTACTTC CASSLVPASGRALNEQYF
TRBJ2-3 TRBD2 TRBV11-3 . TGTGCCAGCAGCTTAGCGATAGCGGGAGGGCCGTATTTCCCAGATACGCAGTATTTT CASSLAIAGGPYFPDTQYF